The 15 T cell receptor beta chains in this list originate from one sample, sequenced in a study of shared clonotypes between healthy human individuals. The table came from immunoSEQ multiplex PCR; TCRdb's copy has only in-frame clones and leaves some out. The sample contains about 2.4 million clones, 80% to 95% of which appear only once. Sequenced material: naive CD4+ T cells from PBMCs. The subset is: CD45RA+ positively selected. The receptors shown here come from a man aged 18 to 29 in good health. Some clones in this sample may be carry-over from other donors' samples.

The chain combines TRBV21-1 with TRBJ2-7; the DNA was not used to check the table's D call, TRBD2. TRBV21-1 is described as a pseudogene. The length of the CDR3 is 15 residues. The CDR3 sequence is CASTTPGRGLYEQYF. The DNA of the CDR3 is TGTGCCAGCACCACTCCCGGACGGGGTTTATACGAGCAGTACTTC.

J is TRBJ1-2 and V is TRBV7-2, with D possibly matching TRBD1 (5 bases). The CDR3 length is 13 residues. Deletions cut 5 bases from V and 8 bases from J, with 15 bases between. CDR1 is SGHTA and CDR2 is FQGNSA in the germline V gene. The CDR3 loop reads CASSPGGGNGYTF. In DNA form, the CDR3 reads TGTGCCAGCAGCCCCGGGGGGGGGAACGGCTACACCTTC.

V usage is TRBV6-1 and J usage is TRBJ2-4; D call uncertain. V lost 5 bases and J lost 6, with 17 bases in between. CDR3 length: 15 residues. Germline V gene lookup returns CDR1 MNHNS and CDR2 SASEGT. The CDR3 region has the DNA TGTGCCAGCAGTTTGGACCGGCAAACGGGAAACATTCAGTACTTC. As protein: CASSLDRQTGNIQYF.

V and J are TRBV4-1 and TRBJ1-4, with D perhaps matching TRBD1 (6 bases). V was trimmed by 4 bases and J by 8 bases, leaving 14 bases between them. The CDR3 covers 14 residues. Looked up from germline, CDR1 is MGHRA and CDR2 is YSYEKL. In DNA, the CDR3 is TGCGCCAGCAGCCCGCTACAGGGAGCCGAAAAACTGTTTTTT. It is translated as CASSPLQGAEKLFF.

The rearrangement uses TRBV6-1 and TRBJ2-5; D is uncertain. V shed 6 bases and J shed 1 base, with 6 bases lying between them. The CDR3 extends over 12 amino acids. The germline CDR1 and CDR2 sequences are MNHNS and SASEGT. The CDR3 region is CASRYSQETQYF. The CDR3 nucleotides read TGTGCCAGCAGATACAGCCAAGAGACCCAGTACTTC.

The chain links TRBV5-4 to TRBJ1-2; tentatively, D is TRBD1 (5 bases). The CDR3 extends over 17 amino acids. The germline V gene encodes CDR1 SGHNT and CDR2 YYREEE (reference sequence). Trimming took 4 bases from V and 5 from J, leaving 24 bases between them. In nucleotides, the CDR3 is TGTGCCAGCAGCCCAAATCGGGGGGGAGGACCAACGTATGGCTACACCTTC. Its protein is CASSPNRGGGPTYGYTF.

The chain is built from TRBV4-1 and TRBJ2-1; 15 bases match TRBD2. Trimming at V came to 2 bases and at J to 14 bases, leaving 10 bases not matched to a gene. Germline-derived CDR1 and CDR2 are MGHRA and YSYEKL. The CDR3 extends over 16 amino acids. Here the CDR3 DNA reads TGCGCCAGCAGCCAAACGGGACTAGCGGGAGGTTTGATCGAGTTCTTC. Its translation: CASSQTGLAGGLIEFF.

This clone was counted a single time. The chain has TRBV5-4 and TRBJ2-5; TRBD2 agrees at 9 bases. CDR1 is SGHNT and CDR2 is YYREEE in the germline V gene (reference sequence). Trimming cost V 4 bases and J 7 bases; bases outside gene matches: 11. The CDR3 spans 15 residues. The CDR3, as DNA: TGTGCCAGCAGCCTCCGGGCTAGCGGGATCGGGACCCAGTACTTC. Protein sequence: CASSLRASGIGTQYF.

With regard to this clone: In the same sample, other DNA sequences code for this CDR3. V is TRBV7-8 and J is TRBJ1-5, with D maybe TRBD1 (5 bases). Germline CDR1 reads SGHVS; CDR2 reads FQNEAQ. The V and J ends lost 0 bases and 6 bases respectively, with 6 bases between them. This CDR3 is 13 amino acids long. CDR3 in DNA: TGTGCCAGCAGCTTAGCCGGGGGTCAGCCCCAGCATTTT. Translated: CASSLAGGQPQHF.

V gene TRBV19 combines with J gene TRBJ1-2, with TRBD1 identical over 9 bases. Germline CDR1 is LNHDA and CDR2 is SQIVND (reference sequence). This CDR3 has 14 residues. Trimming removed 1 base from V and 8 bases from J; junction bases left unmatched: 5. As DNA, the CDR3 is TGTGCCAGTAGTATAGTCTCACAGGGGGCCGGCTACACCTTC. As protein: CASSIVSQGAGYTF.

The chain couples TRBV6-5 to TRBJ1-4; a weak D match, TRBD1 (6 bases). The CDR3 has 12 amino acids. Germline V gives CDR1 MNHEY, CDR2 SVGAGI. Trimming removed 6 bases at V and 10 bases at J, with 12 bases between. The DNA for the CDR3 is TGTGCCAGCAGCCAAAGAGGGGGAAAACTGTTTTTT. Protein: CASSQRGGKLFF.

The chain couples TRBV5-1 to TRBJ1-4; D not certain. The CDR3 is 13 residues long. V gave up 0 bases and J gave up 14 bases, with 14 bases separating them. Germline loops: CDR1 SGHRS, CDR2 YFSETQ. CDR3 nucleotide sequence: TGCGCCAGCAGCTTGGCCAACCGCCTCCCTCTGTTTTTT. Its translation: CASSLANRLPLFF.

The CDR3 nucleotides are TGTGCCAGCAGCACCGGACTCTGCGCCTCGTCCTACGAGCAGTACTTC. Encoded protein: CASSTGLCASSYEQYF. This chain connects TRBV21-1 to TRBJ2-7; TRBD2, as called in the table, went unchecked against the DNA. TRBV21-1 corresponds to a pseudogene. This CDR3 has 16 residues.

This rearrangement joins TRBV5-1 to TRBJ2-5; TRBD2 matches 8 bases. Germline CDR1 is SGHRS and CDR2 is YFSETQ. This CDR3 is built from 17 residues. V lost 0 bases to trimming and J lost 5 bases; unmatched junction nucleotides: 12. The CDR3 here is CASSLAVSGGKEETQYF. CDR3 nucleotide sequence: TGCGCCAGCAGCTTGGCAGTCTCGGGAGGGAAGGAGGAGACCCAGTACTTC.

This rearrangement joins TRBV7-2 to TRBJ1-3; no firm D call. The CDR3 has 19 residues. Germline loops: CDR1 SGHTA, CDR2 FQGNSA. V dropped 4 bases and J dropped 3 bases, with 25 bases sitting between them. CDR3 in amino acids: CASSSRGGEGWSVGNTIYF. The CDR3 DNA sequence: TGTGCCAGCAGCTCTCGAGGTGGGGAGGGCTGGTCGGTTGGAAACACCATATATTTT.